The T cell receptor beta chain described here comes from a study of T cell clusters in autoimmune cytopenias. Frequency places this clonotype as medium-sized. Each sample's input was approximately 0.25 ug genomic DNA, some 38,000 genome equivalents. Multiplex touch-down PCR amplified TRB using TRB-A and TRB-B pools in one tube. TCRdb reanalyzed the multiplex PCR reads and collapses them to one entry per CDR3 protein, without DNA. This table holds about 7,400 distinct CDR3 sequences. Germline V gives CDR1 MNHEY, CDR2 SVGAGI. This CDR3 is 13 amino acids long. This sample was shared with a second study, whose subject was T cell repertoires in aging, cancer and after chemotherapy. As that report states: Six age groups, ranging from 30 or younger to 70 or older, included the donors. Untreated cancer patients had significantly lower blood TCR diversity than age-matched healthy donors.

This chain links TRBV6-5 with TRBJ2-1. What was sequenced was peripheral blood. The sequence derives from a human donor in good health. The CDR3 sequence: CASSTYFYNEQFF.